This is a list of T cell receptor beta chains from one sample in a study of CD8 T cells in ankylosing spondylitis. Via MiXCR, TCRdb re-called the 5' RACE reads, giving one row per CDR3 protein. Among 35,000 to 40,000 distinct CDR3 sequences listed, 16% were seen once. The sample taken for sequencing was blood. The receptors were gathered from a male donor with ankylosing spondylitis or in good health (not recorded which). CDR3s include the opening cysteine and the closing phenylalanine or tryptophan. A D gene is named only where the DNA matches it firmly. Where a row states a size, it is once, few, many or the class of an expanded clone; other rows omit it.

J,size,V,D,CDR3,DNA
TRBJ2-3,many,TRBV20-1,-,CSANRGPDTQYF,TGCAGTGCTAATCGGGGGCCAGATACGCAGTATTTT
TRBJ1-2,-,TRBV5-1,-,CASSFEGVTEGYTF,TGCGCCAGCAGCTTCGAAGGGGTTACCGAGGGCTACACCTTC
TRBJ2-3,few,TRBV6-6,-,CASSYRATNSRDTQYF,TGTGCCAGCAGTTATAGGGCCACCAACTCACGAGATACGCAGTATTTT
TRBJ2-1,-,TRBV28,-,CASSFWAGLNNEQFF,TGTGCCAGCAGTTTTTGGGCAGGGTTAAACAATGAGCAGTTCTTC
TRBJ2-3,few,TRBV12-3/TRBV12-4,-,CASSSLRIWVEDTQYF,TGTGCCAGCAGTTCCCTTCGCATCTGGGTAGAAGATACGCAGTATTTT
TRBJ2-1,few,TRBV4-3,-,CASSQGGGRSYNEQFF,TGCGCCAGCAGCCAAGGTGGGGGGAGGTCCTACAATGAGCAGTTCTTC
TRBJ1-5,-,TRBV20-1,TRBD1,CSATRTGGDQPQHF,TGCAGTGCTACCAGGACAGGGGGCGATCAGCCCCAGCATTTT
TRBJ2-3,-,TRBV7-3,-,CASSPMLGTQYF,TGTGCCAGCAGCCCAATGCTCGGCACGCAGTATTTT
TRBJ2-2,-,TRBV5-5,TRBD2,CASSTGTSEATGELFF,TGTGCCAGCAGCACCGGGACTAGCGAGGCCACCGGGGAGCTGTTTTTT
TRBJ2-2,-,TRBV2,TRBD1,CASSRQGQNTGGLFF,TGTGCCAGCAGTCGACAGGGGCAGAACACCGGGGGGCTGTTTTTT
TRBJ2-3,few,TRBV12-3/TRBV12-4,TRBD1,CASSPRQGTDTQYF,TGTGCCAGCAGCCCCCGACAGGGAACGGATACGCAGTATTTT
TRBJ2-1,few,TRBV6-2/TRBV6-3,-,CASSYSWQKDYNEQFF,TGTGCCAGCAGTTACTCCTGGCAGAAGGACTACAATGAGCAGTTCTTC
TRBJ2-2,-,TRBV20-1,-,CSATGPGTAANTGELFF,TGCAGTGCGACCGGGCCCGGTACTGCCGCGAACACCGGGGAGCTGTTTTTT
TRBJ2-5,few,TRBV12-3/TRBV12-4,TRBD2,CASSFRLADQETQYF,TGTGCCAGCAGTTTCAGGCTAGCGGATCAAGAGACCCAGTACTTC
TRBJ2-1,many,TRBV20-1,-,CSASQGNEQFF,TGCAGTGCTAGTCAGGGTAATGAGCAGTTCTTC
TRBJ2-3,-,TRBV12-3/TRBV12-4,-,CASSPGTRDTDTQYF,TGTGCCAGCAGTCCCGGGACCCGGGACACAGATACGCAGTATTTT
TRBJ2-7,-,TRBV30,-,CACSHENEQYF,TGTGCCTGCAGCCACGAGAACGAGCAGTACTTC
TRBJ2-1,few,TRBV7-2,TRBD2,CASSLVAGHEQFF,TGTGCCAGCAGCCTAGTAGCGGGGCATGAGCAGTTCTTC
TRBJ2-2,-,TRBV5-1,-,CARPPGPNTGELFF,TGCGCCAGACCGCCGGGCCCGAACACCGGGGAGCTGTTTTTT
TRBJ2-3,-,TRBV7-2,TRBD1,CASSLDFRGDTQYF,TGTGCCAGCAGCTTGGACTTCAGGGGGGATACGCAGTATTTT
TRBJ2-5,-,TRBV7-9,-,CASSRMDDTQYF,TGTGCCAGCAGCCGCATGGACGATACCCAGTACTTC
TRBJ2-3,few,TRBV11-2,TRBD2,CASSSVLAGETDTQYF,TGTGCCAGCAGCTCTGTACTAGCGGGAGAAACAGATACGCAGTATTTT
TRBJ2-1,-,TRBV7-2,TRBD2,CASSLGGSGNEQFF,TGTGCCAGCAGCTTAGGCGGGAGTGGGAATGAGCAGTTCTTC
TRBJ2-5,-,TRBV12-3/TRBV12-4,TRBD1,CASSSISGGDKTQYF,TGTGCCAGCAGTTCTATTTCAGGGGGTGATAAGACCCAGTACTTC
TRBJ2-2,few,TRBV5-1,-,CASSLVPGSNTGELFF,TGCGCCAGCAGCTTGGTTCCAGGATCGAACACCGGGGAGCTGTTTTTT
TRBJ2-7,few,TRBV9,-,CASSPGPTESYEQYF,TGTGCCAGCAGCCCGGGTCCCACGGAGTCCTACGAGCAGTACTTC
TRBJ2-1,-,TRBV20-1,TRBD2,CSARVSGASNEQFF,TGCAGTGCTAGGGTTAGCGGGGCCTCCAATGAGCAGTTCTTC
TRBJ1-5,-,TRBV7-2,TRBD1,CASSLCGTGKHF,TGTGCCAGCAGCTTATGCGGGACAGGGAAGCATTTT
TRBJ2-4,few,TRBV28,-,CASSAGPGAANIQYF,TGTGCCAGCAGCGCTGGCCCCGGGGCGGCAAACATTCAGTACTTC
TRBJ2-7,few,TRBV29-1,TRBD2,CSVERYQRDSYEQYF,TGCAGCGTTGAGCGTTATCAGCGGGACTCCTACGAGCAGTACTTC
TRBJ2-1,few,TRBV28,-,CASGVQGSEQFF,TGTGCCAGCGGAGTCCAGGGTTCTGAGCAGTTCTTC
TRBJ2-1,-,TRBV28,TRBD2,CASSTPRLAELYNEQFF,TGTGCCAGCAGCACTCCGAGACTAGCGGAGCTCTACAATGAGCAGTTCTTC
TRBJ2-2,-,TRBV12-3/TRBV12-4,TRBD1,CASRRRDSNTGELFF,TGTGCCAGCAGGAGAAGGGACAGTAACACCGGGGAGCTGTTTTTT
TRBJ2-1,few,TRBV29-1,TRBD2,CSVESYRGGPGEQFF,TGCAGCGTTGAAAGTTATCGGGGGGGGCCCGGTGAGCAGTTCTTC
TRBJ2-3,-,TRBV25-1,TRBD2,CASSEAGDLNTDTQYF,TGTGCCAGCAGTGAAGCGGGGGACCTTAATACAGATACGCAGTATTTT
TRBJ2-1,-,TRBV29-1,TRBD2,CSVPSGSYNEQFF,TGCAGCGTTCCTAGCGGGAGTTACAATGAGCAGTTCTTC
TRBJ2-2,-,TRBV5-1,-,CASSLGAQNTGELFF,TGCGCCAGCAGCTTGGGTGCACAGAACACCGGGGAGCTGTTTTTT
TRBJ2-1,-,TRBV28,TRBD2,CASGPLAGEGNEQFF,TGTGCCAGCGGTCCCCTAGCGGGAGAAGGGAATGAGCAGTTCTTC
TRBJ2-5,-,TRBV29-1,-,CSGGGQPETQYF,TGCAGCGGCGGGGGACAGCCGGAGACCCAGTACTTC
TRBJ2-2,few,TRBV6-2/TRBV6-3,TRBD2,CASSFPTSGSSYTGELFF,TGTGCCAGCAGTTTCCCGACTAGCGGGAGTTCTTACACCGGGGAGCTGTTTTTT
TRBJ2-1,-,TRBV6-5,-,CASKRGQLSYNEQFF,TGTGCCAGCAAGAGGGGCCAGTTATCCTACAATGAGCAGTTCTTC
TRBJ2-2,few,TRBV5-1,TRBD2,CASSSMQSGGTAGELFF,TGCGCCAGCAGCTCTATGCAGTCCGGGGGGACCGCCGGGGAGCTGTTTTTT